A selection of T cell receptor beta chains follows, all from one sample in a study of technical replicates of blood from several donors. The method was immunoSEQ multiplex PCR; TCRdb's version includes in-frame clones alone and lacks a portion of them. The profile shows 76,000 or so clones, roughly 91% of them singletons. Material: T cells isolated from PBMCs. The receptor source for this set is a human donor in good health. Both conserved end residues are part of each CDR3.

v_call: TRBV21-1
j_call: TRBJ2-7
cdr3_length: 11
cdr3_aa: CATKTPPRQYF

v_call: TRBV11-2
j_call: TRBJ2-3
cdr3_length: 15
cdr3_aa: CASSLSPNTGDTQYF

v_call: TRBV7-9
j_call: TRBJ2-3
cdr3_length: 13
cdr3_aa: CASSLFITDTQYF

v_call: TRBV27
j_call: TRBJ2-1
cdr3_length: 15
cdr3_aa: CASSPRSGHWNEQFF

v_call: TRBV6-1
j_call: TRBJ2-1
cdr3_length: 15
cdr3_aa: CASSPHDSSYNEQFF

v_call: TRBV28
j_call: TRBJ1-2
cdr3_length: 15
cdr3_aa: CASLSARGNYYGYTF

v_call: TRBV11-3
j_call: TRBJ2-1
cdr3_length: 13
cdr3_aa: CASSLSGKLEQFF

v_call: TRBV4-1
j_call: TRBJ2-7
cdr3_length: 16
cdr3_aa: CASSQGPGQGSHEQYF

v_call: TRBV5-1
j_call: TRBJ1-1
cdr3_length: 15
cdr3_aa: CASSLAGQGNTEAFF

v_call: TRBV5-1
j_call: TRBJ2-7
cdr3_length: 13
cdr3_aa: CASSSGTAYEQYF

v_call: TRBV19
j_call: TRBJ2-7
cdr3_length: 17
cdr3_aa: CASSIRGPGDGSYEQYF

v_call: TRBV4-1
j_call: TRBJ2-7
cdr3_length: 13
cdr3_aa: CASSQEQGYEQYF

v_call: TRBV5-4
j_call: TRBJ1-1
cdr3_length: 17
cdr3_aa: CASSHQQGNLENTEAFF

v_call: TRBV5-4
j_call: TRBJ2-1
cdr3_length: 15
cdr3_aa: CASSIAGGTHNEQFF

v_call: TRBV5-1
j_call: TRBJ2-1
cdr3_length: 14
cdr3_aa: CASTTITGWNEQFF

v_call: TRBV28
j_call: TRBJ2-7
cdr3_length: 16
cdr3_aa: CASSLSRTVSSYEQYF

v_call: TRBV7-9
j_call: TRBJ2-7
cdr3_length: 15
cdr3_aa: CASSSGQDLSYEQYF

v_call: TRBV30
j_call: TRBJ1-1
cdr3_length: 15
cdr3_aa: CAWTGGEAMNTEAFF

v_call: TRBV6-1
j_call: TRBJ2-7
cdr3_length: 14
cdr3_aa: CASSEVPSYSEQYF

v_call: TRBV6-6
j_call: TRBJ1-3
cdr3_length: 13
cdr3_aa: CASTQVVDSTIYF

v_call: TRBV28
j_call: TRBJ2-7
cdr3_length: 16
cdr3_aa: CASSFPQDRSSYEQYF

v_call: TRBV6-5
j_call: TRBJ2-5
cdr3_length: 14
cdr3_aa: CASRPPAGGETQYF

v_call: TRBV30
j_call: TRBJ1-2
cdr3_length: 9
cdr3_aa: CAPFDGYTF

v_call: TRBV18
j_call: TRBJ1-4
cdr3_length: 16
cdr3_aa: CASSPPGTATNEKLFF

v_call: TRBV7-9
j_call: TRBJ1-1
cdr3_length: 13
cdr3_aa: CASSITGATEAFF

v_call: TRBV29-1
j_call: TRBJ2-6
cdr3_length: 14
cdr3_aa: CSAQGASGANVLTF

v_call: TRBV9
j_call: TRBJ2-1
cdr3_length: 15
cdr3_aa: CASSVVWSSEDEQFF

v_call: TRBV16
j_call: TRBJ1-2
cdr3_length: 17
cdr3_aa: CASSLNGQGGIDYGYTF

v_call: TRBV9
j_call: TRBJ2-2
cdr3_length: 13
cdr3_aa: CASSSAYPGELFF

v_call: TRBV4-1
j_call: TRBJ2-5
cdr3_length: 19
cdr3_aa: CASSQEPLGRGYSSETQYF

v_call: TRBV2
j_call: TRBJ1-5
cdr3_length: 15
cdr3_aa: CASSVGTGGNQPQHF

v_call: TRBV10-2
j_call: TRBJ2-5
cdr3_length: 14
cdr3_aa: CASSEQQGGETQYF

v_call: TRBV4-2
j_call: TRBJ2-1
cdr3_length: 18
cdr3_aa: CASSHAGGTSGAYNEQFF

v_call: TRBV14
j_call: TRBJ1-1
cdr3_length: 14
cdr3_aa: CASSFPHANTEAFF

v_call: TRBV19
j_call: TRBJ2-1
cdr3_length: 15
cdr3_aa: CASSMLGGRYNEQFF

v_call: TRBV7-3
j_call: TRBJ2-2
cdr3_length: 15
cdr3_aa: CASSLSGINTGELFF

v_call: TRBV11-3
j_call: TRBJ2-7
cdr3_length: 13
cdr3_aa: CASSWGQAYEQYF

v_call: TRBV30
j_call: TRBJ2-5
cdr3_length: 13
cdr3_aa: CAWIDKIRETQYF

v_call: TRBV28
j_call: TRBJ2-5
cdr3_length: 14
cdr3_aa: CASRGQGIQETQYF

v_call: TRBV4-1
j_call: TRBJ1-5
cdr3_length: 14
cdr3_aa: CASSQGRGNQPQHF

v_call: TRBV27
j_call: TRBJ1-1
cdr3_length: 17
cdr3_aa: CASNPRNSRGFETEAFF

v_call: TRBV28
j_call: TRBJ2-7
cdr3_length: 17
cdr3_aa: CASGEGGSSGPHYEQYF

v_call: TRBV5-1
j_call: TRBJ1-2
cdr3_length: 13
cdr3_aa: CASSHGHSYGYTF

v_call: TRBV4-2
j_call: TRBJ2-5
cdr3_length: 15
cdr3_aa: CASSKAGPRGETQYF

v_call: TRBV28
j_call: TRBJ1-3
cdr3_length: 12
cdr3_aa: CASRAVGNTIYF

v_call: TRBV10-2
j_call: TRBJ1-6
cdr3_length: 11
cdr3_aa: CASSETRGLHF

v_call: TRBV9
j_call: TRBJ1-2
cdr3_length: 13
cdr3_aa: CASSVVAVGGYTF

v_call: TRBV11-2
j_call: TRBJ2-1
cdr3_length: 17
cdr3_aa: CASSLWGGQGVGNEQFF

v_call: TRBV9
j_call: TRBJ1-2
cdr3_length: 14
cdr3_aa: CASRSSGTGFGYTF

v_call: TRBV5-1
j_call: TRBJ2-7
cdr3_length: 15
cdr3_aa: CASSWTMGQTYEQYF

v_call: TRBV5-5
j_call: TRBJ2-7
cdr3_length: 15
cdr3_aa: CASSVTGSTVYEQYF

v_call: TRBV28
j_call: TRBJ1-1
cdr3_length: 14
cdr3_aa: CASSTSPLNTEAFF

v_call: TRBV7-9
j_call: TRBJ1-1
cdr3_length: 14
cdr3_aa: CASSSGQTNTEAFF

v_call: TRBV11-3
j_call: TRBJ2-5
cdr3_length: 16
cdr3_aa: CASSLVDSRVRETQYF